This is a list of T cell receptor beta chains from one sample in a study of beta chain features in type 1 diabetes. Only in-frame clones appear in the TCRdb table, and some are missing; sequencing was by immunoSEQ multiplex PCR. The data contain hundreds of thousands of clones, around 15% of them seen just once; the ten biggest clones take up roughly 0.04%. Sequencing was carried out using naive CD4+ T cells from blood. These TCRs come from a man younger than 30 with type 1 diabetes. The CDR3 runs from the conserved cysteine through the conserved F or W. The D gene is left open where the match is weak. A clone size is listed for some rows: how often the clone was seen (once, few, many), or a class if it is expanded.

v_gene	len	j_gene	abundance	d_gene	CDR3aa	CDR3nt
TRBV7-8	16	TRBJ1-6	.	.	CASSLSMLRERSPLHF	TGTGCCAGCAGCTTATCTATGTTGAGGGAGCGTTCACCCCTCCACTTT
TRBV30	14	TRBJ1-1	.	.	CAWSPGPWGTEAFF	TGTGCCTGGAGTCCCGGGCCTTGGGGCACTGAAGCTTTCTTT
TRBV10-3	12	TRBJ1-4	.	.	CATRTANEKLFF	TGTGCCACCAGGACAGCTAATGAAAAACTGTTTTTT
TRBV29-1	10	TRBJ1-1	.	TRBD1	CSAGQVKAFF	TGCAGCGCAGGACAGGTAAAAGCTTTCTTT
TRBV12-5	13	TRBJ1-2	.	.	CASAQGPSYGYTF	TGTGCTAGTGCTCAGGGGCCGTCCTATGGCTACACCTTC
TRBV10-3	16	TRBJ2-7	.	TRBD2	CAIKETLAESSYEQYF	TGTGCCATCAAAGAGACCCTAGCGGAGAGCTCCTACGAGCAGTACTTC
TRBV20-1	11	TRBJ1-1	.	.	CSARAVTEAFF	TGCAGTGCCCGTGCGGTCACTGAAGCTTTCTTT
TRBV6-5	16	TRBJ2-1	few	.	CASSSFPGVKRNEQFF	TGTGCCAGCAGTTCCTTTCCAGGGGTTAAACGCAATGAGCAGTTCTTC
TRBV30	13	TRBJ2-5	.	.	CAWSAPGRETQYF	TGTGCCTGGAGTGCCCCCGGACGGGAGACCCAGTACTTC
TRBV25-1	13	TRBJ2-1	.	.	CASSGPTDNEQFF	TGTGCCAGCAGTGGGCCGACCGACAATGAGCAGTTCTTC
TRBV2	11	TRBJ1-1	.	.	CASSADTEAFF	TGTGCCAGCAGTGCGGACACTGAAGCTTTCTTT
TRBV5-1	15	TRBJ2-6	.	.	CASSLGSSGANVLTF	TGCGCCAGCAGCCTCGGGAGCTCTGGGGCCAACGTCCTGACTTTC
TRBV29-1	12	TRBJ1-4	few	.	CSATENNEKLFF	TGCAGCGCTACAGAGAATAATGAAAAACTGTTTTTT
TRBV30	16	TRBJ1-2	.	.	CAWSVPGGGPSYGYTF	TGTGCCTGGAGTGTACCGGGTGGCGGTCCAAGCTATGGCTACACCTTC
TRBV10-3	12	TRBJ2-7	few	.	CAIMDSSYEQYF	TGTGCCATCATGGACAGCTCCTACGAGCAGTACTTC
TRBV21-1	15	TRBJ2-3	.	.	CASSKPPRGVGTQYF	TGTGCCAGCAGCAAACCCCCGCGGGGGGTGGGTACGCAGTATTTT
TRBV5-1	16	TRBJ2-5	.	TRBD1	CASSQTVTGLRETQYF	TGCGCCAGCAGCCAGACCGTGACAGGGTTGAGGGAGACCCAGTACTTC
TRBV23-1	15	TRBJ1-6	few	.	CASSQSRVNNSPLHF	TGCGCCAGCAGTCAATCGAGGGTTAATAATTCACCCCTCCACTTT
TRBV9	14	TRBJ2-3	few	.	CASSVVLGTDTQYF	TGTGCCAGCAGCGTAGTATTGGGCACAGATACGCAGTATTTT
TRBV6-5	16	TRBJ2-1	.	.	CASSYWGGRGGTEQFF	TGTGCCAGCAGTTACTGGGGCGGGCGGGGAGGCACTGAGCAGTTCTTC
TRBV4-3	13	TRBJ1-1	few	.	CASSLQSFTEAFF	TGCGCCAGCAGCCTGCAGAGTTTCACTGAAGCTTTCTTT
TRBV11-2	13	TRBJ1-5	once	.	CASSLRGDQPQHF	TGTGCCAGCAGCTTAAGGGGGGATCAGCCCCAGCATTTT
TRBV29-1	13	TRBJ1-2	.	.	CSVGTVLNYGYTF	TGCAGCGTTGGGACAGTTCTTAACTATGGCTACACCTTC
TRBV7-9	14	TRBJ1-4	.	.	CASSLRGWEEKLFF	TGTGCCAGCAGCCTACGAGGGTGGGAAGAAAAACTGTTTTTT
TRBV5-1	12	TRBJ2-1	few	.	CASSSPSDEQFF	TGCGCCAGCAGCTCTCCGAGCGATGAGCAGTTCTTC
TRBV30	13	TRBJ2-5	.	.	CAWSGRGQETQYF	TGTGCCTGGAGTGGTCGAGGTCAAGAGACCCAGTACTTC
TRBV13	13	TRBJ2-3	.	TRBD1	CASNRGYTDTQYF	TGTGCCAGTAACAGGGGGTACACAGATACGCAGTATTTT
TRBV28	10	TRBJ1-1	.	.	CASSRYEAFF	TGTGCCAGCAGTAGATACGAAGCTTTCTTT
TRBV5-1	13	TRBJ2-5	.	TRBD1	CASRRDSQETQYF	TGCGCCAGCAGGAGGGACAGCCAAGAGACCCAGTACTTC
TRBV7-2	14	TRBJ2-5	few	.	CASSTRWRAETQYF	TGTGCCAGCAGCACTCGGTGGCGGGCAGAGACCCAGTACTTC
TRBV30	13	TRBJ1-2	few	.	CAWSGGTLRGYTF	TGTGCCTGGAGTGGTGGGACTCTCCGTGGCTACACCTTC
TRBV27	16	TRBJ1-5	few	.	CASRRTATDSNQPQHF	TGTGCCAGCAGACGGACGGCCACAGATAGCAATCAGCCCCAGCATTTT
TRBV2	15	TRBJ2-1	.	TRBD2	CASKKGLAVYNEQFF	TGTGCCAGCAAAAAGGGACTAGCGGTCTACAATGAGCAGTTCTTC
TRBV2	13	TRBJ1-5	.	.	CASLLRGGQPQHF	TGTGCCAGCCTCTTGAGGGGAGGTCAGCCCCAGCATTTT
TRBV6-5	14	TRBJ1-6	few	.	CASSYSEGNSPLHF	TGTGCCAGCAGTTACTCGGAGGGGAATTCACCCCTCCACTTT
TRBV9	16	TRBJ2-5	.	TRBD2	CASSVRPAGGRETQYF	TGTGCCAGCAGCGTAAGGCCAGCGGGGGGCCGGGAGACCCAGTACTTC
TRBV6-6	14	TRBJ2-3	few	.	CASKTGRSTDTQYF	TGTGCCAGCAAAACCGGGAGAAGCACAGATACGCAGTATTTT
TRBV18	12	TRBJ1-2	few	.	CASSPREDGYTF	TGTGCCAGCTCACCGCGGGAGGACGGCTACACCTTC
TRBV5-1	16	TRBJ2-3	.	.	CASSLTSNGPPDTQYF	TGCGCCAGCAGCTTGACCTCCAACGGGCCCCCAGATACGCAGTATTTT
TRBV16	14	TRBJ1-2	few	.	CASSQDGPGDGYTF	TGTGCCAGCAGCCAAGACGGTCCCGGAGATGGCTACACCTTC
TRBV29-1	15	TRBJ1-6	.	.	CSVRTDSSYNSPLHF	TGCAGCGTTAGGACCGATAGCTCCTATAATTCACCCCTCCACTTT
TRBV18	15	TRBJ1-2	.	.	CASSRVDQNSYGYTF	TGTGCCAGCTCCCGGGTCGATCAGAATTCCTATGGCTACACCTTC
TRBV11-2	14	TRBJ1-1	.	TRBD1	CASRYRGLNTEAFF	TGTGCCAGCAGATACAGGGGCCTGAACACTGAAGCTTTCTTT
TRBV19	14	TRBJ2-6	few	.	CASAGDSGANVLTF	TGTGCCAGTGCCGGGGACTCTGGGGCCAACGTCCTGACTTTC
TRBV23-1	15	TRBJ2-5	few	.	CASSPGGVSQETQYF	TGCGCCAGCAGTCCAGGCGGGGTATCCCAAGAGACCCAGTACTTC